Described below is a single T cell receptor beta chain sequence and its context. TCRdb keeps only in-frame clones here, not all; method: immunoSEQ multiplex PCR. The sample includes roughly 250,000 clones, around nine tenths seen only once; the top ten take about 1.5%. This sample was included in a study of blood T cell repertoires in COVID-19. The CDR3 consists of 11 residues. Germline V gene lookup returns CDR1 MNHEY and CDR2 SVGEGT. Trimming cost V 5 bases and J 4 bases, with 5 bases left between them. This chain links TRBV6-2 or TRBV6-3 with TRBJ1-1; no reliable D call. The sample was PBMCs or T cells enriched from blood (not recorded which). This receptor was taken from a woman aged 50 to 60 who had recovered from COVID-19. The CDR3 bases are TGTGCCAGCAGTAGTAGCACTGAAGCTTTCTTT. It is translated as CASSSSTEAFF.